Listed below are T cell receptor beta chains from one sample, sequenced in a study of shared clonotypes between healthy human individuals. The table came from immunoSEQ multiplex PCR; TCRdb's copy has only in-frame clones and leaves some out. The table shows some 800,000 clones, with 80% to 95% occurring only once. The material sequenced was naive CD8+ T cells sorted from blood. These receptor sequences come from a man aged 30 to 39 in good health. CDR3s include the opening cysteine and the closing phenylalanine or tryptophan. D genes are given only for firm matches. Clone size is stated in some rows and not others, as once, few, many or a class when expanded.

d_call j_call v_call clone_size cdr3_aa cdr3_nt
- TRBJ2-4 TRBV6-5 - CASSAGIAKNIQYF TGTGCCAGCAGCGCCGGTATTGCCAAAAACATTCAGTACTTC
- TRBJ2-1 TRBV7-8 - CASSFIPNGYNEQFF TGTGCCAGCAGCTTTATCCCTAATGGGTACAATGAGCAGTTCTTC
- TRBJ2-5 TRBV11-2 - CASSPHVTAKETQYF TGTGCCAGCAGCCCCCACGTCACGGCTAAAGAGACCCAGTACTTC
TRBD1 TRBJ2-3 TRBV2 - CASSEGTASTDTQYF TGTGCCAGCAGTGAGGGGACAGCTAGCACAGATACGCAGTATTTT
- TRBJ2-1 TRBV7-2 few CASSLTVLGEQFF TGTGCCAGCAGCTTAACTGTTCTTGGAGAGCAGTTCTTC
- TRBJ1-2 TRBV11-2 few CASSSGPLGEDGYTF TGTGCCAGCAGCTCGGGACCTCTAGGGGAGGATGGCTACACCTTC
- TRBJ1-2 TRBV6-5 - CASSPSAGAYYGYTF TGTGCCAGCAGCCCTTCGGCAGGGGCCTATTATGGCTACACCTTC
- TRBJ2-1 TRBV7-6 - CVSSLGGGPREQFF TGTGTCAGCAGCTTAGGCGGAGGGCCTCGTGAGCAGTTCTTC
TRBD2 TRBJ2-1 TRBV4-1 - CASSQGLAAYNEQFF TGCGCCAGCAGCCAAGGCCTAGCGGCATACAATGAGCAGTTCTTC
TRBD2 TRBJ2-7 TRBV2 - CASVAGADYEQYF TGTGCCAGCGTAGCGGGAGCCGACTACGAGCAGTACTTC
TRBD1 TRBJ2-7 TRBV5-1 - CASSPIPAGTGTYEQYF TGCGCCAGCAGTCCCATCCCCGCCGGGACAGGGACCTACGAGCAGTACTTC
- TRBJ2-5 TRBV4-3 - CASSQDRGFFETQYF TGCGCCAGCAGCCAAGATCGGGGGTTTTTCGAGACCCAGTACTTC
TRBD2 TRBJ2-3 TRBV18 - CASSPLLAGEEDTQYF TGTGCCAGCTCACCCCTCCTAGCGGGAGAGGAAGATACGCAGTATTTT
- TRBJ2-1 TRBV4-1 - CASSQDPVGRDEQFF TGCGCCAGCAGCCAAGATCCCGTAGGCAGGGATGAGCAGTTCTTC
TRBD1 TRBJ2-2 TRBV28 once CASSIAGQDYTGELFF TGTGCCAGCTCTATCGCGGGACAGGACTACACCGGGGAGCTGTTTTTT
- TRBJ2-5 TRBV9 - CASSVDSGEETQYF TGTGCCAGCAGCGTAGACTCGGGAGAAGAGACCCAGTACTTC
- TRBJ2-7 TRBV10-3 - CAISESILNYEQYF TGTGCCATCAGTGAGTCGATTTTAAACTACGAGCAGTACTTC
TRBD2 TRBJ2-1 TRBV30 once CAWTTSGSVRYNEQFF TGTGCCTGGACCACTAGCGGGAGTGTTAGGTACAATGAGCAGTTCTTC
- TRBJ2-7 TRBV28 - CASSLKLPAGEQYF TGTGCCAGCAGTTTAAAACTCCCCGCGGGGGAGCAGTACTTC
- TRBJ2-3 TRBV9 - CASSDGITDTQYF TGTGCCAGCAGCGATGGCATCACAGATACGCAGTATTTT
TRBD1 TRBJ1-4 TRBV28 - CASSPTGVVKLFF TGTGCCAGCAGTCCGACAGGGGTGGTAAAACTGTTTTTT
- TRBJ1-4 TRBV7-3 - CASSVFGGTNEKLFF TGTGCCAGCAGCGTCTTCGGGGGGACTAATGAAAAACTGTTTTTT
- TRBJ2-2 TRBV10-3 - CAISAGNTGELFF TGTGCCATCAGTGCAGGAAACACCGGGGAGCTGTTTTTT
- TRBJ2-1 TRBV5-8 once CASIPSRLAYNEQFF TGTGCCAGCATCCCCTCCCGACTAGCCTACAATGAGCAGTTCTTC
- TRBJ2-1 TRBV13 - CASSLGGALLWNEQFF TGTGCCAGCAGCTTAGGAGGGGCCCTTCTCTGGAATGAGCAGTTCTTC
- TRBJ2-5 TRBV2 - CASRELGFETQYF TGTGCCAGCAGGGAGTTGGGGTTCGAGACCCAGTACTTC
TRBD2 TRBJ2-7 TRBV5-1 - CASSLRSGTSYEQYF TGCGCCAGCAGCTTGCGTAGCGGGACCTCCTACGAGCAGTACTTC
TRBD1 TRBJ2-1 TRBV7-9 - CASSLDREQFF TGTGCCAGCAGCTTGGACAGGGAGCAGTTCTTC
- TRBJ2-7 TRBV6-8 - CASSYYGRVGAYEQYF TGTGCCAGCAGTTACTACGGGAGAGTAGGCGCCTACGAGCAGTACTTC
TRBD1 TRBJ2-2 TRBV7-9 - CASSTRQGRDTGELFF TGTGCCAGCAGCACCCGACAGGGTCGGGACACCGGGGAGCTGTTTTTT
TRBD2 TRBJ2-3 TRBV5-4 - CASSPSGPFSTDTQYF TGTGCCAGCAGCCCTAGCGGGCCCTTTAGCACAGATACGCAGTATTTT
TRBD2 TRBJ2-1 TRBV7-2 - CASSLPLAGPNNEQFF TGTGCCAGCAGCTTACCCCTAGCGGGGCCCAACAATGAGCAGTTCTTC
- TRBJ2-1 TRBV4-3 - CASSQDRKSGGGNEQFF TGCGCCAGCAGCCAAGATCGAAAGTCCGGAGGAGGCAATGAGCAGTTCTTC
- TRBJ1-2 TRBV7-9 - CASSPRGAESNYGYTF TGTGCCAGCAGCCCGCGAGGGGCAGAGTCAAACTATGGCTACACCTTC
- TRBJ2-7 TRBV10-3 - CAISESKDTASYEQYF TGTGCCATCAGTGAGTCTAAGGACACAGCCTCCTACGAGCAGTACTTC
TRBD1 TRBJ2-6 TRBV28 - CASRPTGAGANVLTF TGTGCCAGCAGGCCGACAGGGGCTGGGGCCAACGTCCTGACTTTC
- TRBJ2-7 TRBV19 - CASSFYSTEQYF TGTGCCAGTAGTTTTTACAGCACCGAGCAGTACTTC
- TRBJ1-1 TRBV5-5 - CASSFGLNTEAFF TGTGCCAGCAGCTTCGGGTTGAACACTGAAGCTTTCTTT
TRBD1 TRBJ1-3 TRBV7-9 once CASSLGFTGVSGNTIYF TGTGCCAGCAGCTTAGGGTTTACAGGGGTCTCTGGAAACACCATATATTTT
TRBD1 TRBJ2-7 TRBV9 - CASRQDRGPYYEQYF TGTGCCAGCAGGCAGGACAGGGGGCCCTATTACGAGCAGTACTTC
- TRBJ2-7 TRBV27 - CASRIGSRSYEQYF TGTGCCAGCAGGATCGGTAGCCGCTCTTACGAGCAGTACTTC
- TRBJ2-7 TRBV9 - CASSGADYEQYF TGTGCCAGCAGCGGGGCGGATTACGAGCAGTACTTC